A single sample gave rise to the 4 T cell receptor beta chains below, sequenced in a study of T cell clonality in common variable immunodeficiency. These receptors have no identified antigens. Broader study findings: In common variable immunodeficiency, TCR beta chains reportedly carried fewer deletions and N-nucleotide insertions.

Here immunoSEQ multiplex PCR was the method, and the copy in TCRdb shows in-frame clones only, minus some. The sample is made up of 15,000 to 25,000 clones, none counted only once. Sequencing input: peripheral blood mononuclear cells. These receptors came from a human donor with common variable immunodeficiency.

With regard to this clone: The read gets to within 3 residues of the CDR3 end, and the germline J gene fills in the rest. The V call is TRBV7-9, the J call TRBJ2-5; D is unresolved. Per the germline V gene, CDR1 is SEHNR and CDR2 is FQNEAQ (reference sequence). The V and J ends lost 5 bases and 5 bases respectively, with 12 bases between them. CDR3 length: 13 amino acids. The CDR3 loop reads CASSPRLRETQYF. The DNA read from the CDR3 is TGTGCCAGCAGCCCACGCCTCCGGGAGACC.

Notes on this clone: The read stops 3 residues short of the end of the CDR3; the missing end is completed from the germline J gene. J is TRBJ2-1 and V is TRBV7-9, with D unresolved. The length of the CDR3 is 11 residues. CDR1 and CDR2 from the germline V gene are SEHNR and FQNEAQ (reference sequence). V lost 2 bases, J lost 8 bases, and 4 bases lay in between. The CDR3 protein is CASSLSDEQFF. CDR3 DNA, as far as it was read: TGTGCCAGCAGCTTATCCGATGAG.

A note on this clone: The read terminates 3 residues ahead of where the CDR3 ends, so the germline J gene completes it. V is TRBV7-2 and J is TRBJ2-1; 8 bases fit TRBD2. Germline CDR1 reads SGHTA; CDR2 reads FQGNSA. The CDR3 sequence is 14 residues long. The J segment lost 7 bases and the V segment lost 4 bases, leaving 6 bases of the junction unmatched. The part of the CDR3 DNA that was read is TGTGCCAGCAGCTCCCCCGGCGGGGGGAATGAG. This codes for CASSSPGGGNE. The full-length CDR3 reads as CASSSPGGGNEQFF. Supplemented by reference TRBV7-2 and TRBJ2-1, the full variable domain reads GAGVSQSPSNKVTEKGKDVELRCDPISGHTALYWYRQSLGQGLEFLIYFQGNSAPDKSGLPSDRFSAERTGGSVSTLTIQRTQQEDSAVYLCASSSPGGGNEQFFGPGTRLTVL.

The sample holds a few counts of this clone. CDR3 sequence: CASSSGTFGYGYTF. The DNA read from the CDR3 is TGTGCCAGCAGCTCCGGGACATTCGGGTATGGC. This chain links TRBV7-2 with TRBJ1-2; a weak D match, TRBD1 (6 bases). The read finishes 3 residues shy of the CDR3 end, and the germline J gene is used to complete it. The germline V and J ends were trimmed by 4 bases and 5 bases, with 14 bases remaining between them. The CDR3 totals 14 residues. Germline CDR1 and CDR2: SGHTA and FQGNSA. Complete variable domain (other parts from reference TRBV7-2 and TRBJ1-2): GAGVSQSPSNKVTEKGKDVELRCDPISGHTALYWYRQSLGQGLEFLIYFQGNSAPDKSGLPSDRFSAERTGGSVSTLTIQRTQQEDSAVYLCASSSGTFGYGYTFGSGTRLTVV.